The clone carrying this T cell receptor (beta chain) was seen a single time. Enrollees, about 18 to 90 years old, lived in 24 US areas. In the original workflow: Reference gene primers were amplified, and this amplification served to estimate nucleated cell counts. Libraries were prepared by immunoSEQ multiplex PCR; TCRdb keeps only in-frame clonotypes and omits some of them. V and J calls plus clone size are reproduced from that table; the DNA served to infer D and trimming. The profile shows 250,000 to 300,000 clones, 82% of them singletons. The entry originates in a study of blood T cell repertoires in COVID-19. For the study at large: Spain, Italy and the United States supplied samples that represented acute and convalescent COVID-19. In each case, the material was cDNA or gDNA derived from T cells, B-cell-depleted T cells, or PBMCs.

This CDR3 contains 13 residues. Per germline, CDR1 LNHDA and CDR2 SQIVND (reference sequence). V was shortened by 9 bases and J by 8 bases, with 19 bases between the two germline ends. This receptor was identified in a man in his forties or fifties who had been exposed to COVID-19. The chain has TRBV19 and TRBJ2-5, with D maybe TRBD2 (6 bases). The specimen sequenced was PBMCs or T cells enriched from blood (not recorded which). The CDR3 sequence: CASNPGDQGTQYF. The CDR3 DNA reads as TGTGCCAGCAACCCGGGAGACCAAGGAACCCAGTACTTC.